This passage covers 15 T cell receptor beta chains from one sample sequenced in a study of T cells after yellow fever vaccination (dated by TCRdb to between 2018 and 2021). Receptor libraries were prepared by 5' RACE. The sample was run on an Illumina HiSeq 2500. TCRdb cleaned the public reads at Q25 with fastp, built clones with MiXCR and kept in-frame beta chains. Rows with a matching CDR3 protein are joined into one entry that keeps the most common DNA and genes. This sample is represented by just under 600,000 distinct CDR3 sequences; about 13% of them were singletons. Jointly, the top ten make up around 15% of the sample. The sample's treatment or condition, from its label and the paper: live attenuated yellow fever vaccine strain. Sample: PBMCs, taken on the day of the yellow fever booster vaccination. Every receptor here comes from a man in his thirties or forties who received the YFV17D yellow fever vaccine.

This clonotype was seen only a few times. The chain carries TRBV30 and TRBJ1-5, with D uncertain. This CDR3 contains 13 residues. V shed 3 bases and J shed 3 bases, with 9 bases lying between them. Germline CDR1 is GTSNPN and CDR2 is SVGIG (reference sequence). Here the CDR3 DNA reads TGTGCCTGGAGCCGGCAGGACAATCAGCCCCAGCATTTT. It codes for CAWSRQDNQPQHF.

This clonotype has only a few counts. V and J are TRBV24-1 and TRBJ2-1, with unresolved D. V lost 3 bases, J lost 10 bases, and 6 bases lay in between. The CDR3 consists of 11 residues. CDR1 and CDR2 from the germline V gene are KGHDR and SFDVKD. In nucleotides, the CDR3 is TGTGCCACCAGTGATATTCAGGAGCAGTTCTTC. This gives the protein CATSDIQEQFF.

The chain uses TRBV28 and TRBJ2-3; D is unclear. The CDR3 length is 17 residues. Germline assignment: CDR1 MDHEN and CDR2 SYDVKM. The germline V and J ends were trimmed by 4 bases and 0 bases, with 17 bases remaining between them. The CDR3 DNA reads as TGTGCCAGCAGTTCCCCCACAGACGCGAGGAGCACAGATACGCAGTATTTT. This gives the protein CASSSPTDARSTDTQYF.

The J gene is TRBJ2-1, the V gene TRBV19; the match to TRBD2 covers 8 bases. The CDR3 has 15 residues. J lost 8 bases, V lost 3 bases, and 9 bases had no gene match. Germline values: CDR1 LNHDA, CDR2 SQIVND (reference sequence). The CDR3 loop reads CASSMSAGDVYEQFF. CDR3 in DNA: TGTGCCAGTAGTATGTCAGCGGGAGACGTCTATGAGCAGTTCTTC.

This clonotype occurred a few times. The V and J genes are TRBV5-1 and TRBJ1-6, with a tentative D call TRBD1 (5 bases). V was cut by 5 bases and J by 9 bases, with 15 bases left in between. Germline V lookup: CDR1 SGHRS, CDR2 YFSETQ. The CDR3 covers 14 residues. The CDR3 nucleotides read TGCGCCAGCAGTTGGGGTGAAACAGGTTCACCCCTCCACTTT. Protein sequence: CASSWGETGSPLHF.

The chain has TRBV24-1 and TRBJ2-1; 10 nucleotides match TRBD2. Germline V gene lookup returns CDR1 KGHDR and CDR2 SFDVKD. V dropped 3 bases and J dropped 6; count of bases not matched to a gene: 4. The CDR3 runs 15 residues. The CDR3 nucleotides read TGTGCCACCAGTGATAGCGGGAGGGCAGTCAATGAGCAGTTCTTC. It is translated as CATSDSGRAVNEQFF.

CDR3 amino acids: CASSQSTRLSYNEQFF. The CDR3 nucleotides are TGTGCCAGCAGCCAATCGACACGCCTCTCCTACAATGAGCAGTTCTTC. The chain links TRBV4-2 to TRBJ2-1, with D unclear. The CDR3 is 16 residues long. Germline values: CDR1 LGHNA, CDR2 YNFKEQ. Trimming stripped 2 bases from V and 0 bases from J, with 11 bases between.

V usage is TRBV6-2 or TRBV6-3 and J usage is TRBJ2-1, with D unclear. V lost 4 bases to trimming and J lost 7 bases, with 14 bases between them. CDR1 is MNHEY and CDR2 is SVGEGT in the germline V gene. The CDR3 has 14 residues. DNA for the CDR3: TGTGCCAGCAGTTCTCTTAACATATTAAATGAGCAGTTCTTC. Translation gives CASSSLNILNEQFF.

This clonotype has a handful of counts. V and J are TRBV7-2 and TRBJ1-2; TRBD1 aligns across 8 bases. The junction had 8 bases not matched to a gene; V was cut back by 0 bases and J by 8 bases. Germline CDR1 SGHTA, CDR2 FQGNSA. CDR3 length: 15 amino acids. CDR3 sequence: CASSLAWTGLGGYTF. The CDR3, as DNA: TGTGCCAGCAGCTTAGCTTGGACAGGGTTAGGCGGCTACACCTTC.

This clonotype came up a few times. The rearrangement links TRBV25-1 to TRBJ2-7; unclear D gene. From germline, CDR1 is MGHDK and CDR2 SYGVNS. The CDR3 runs 12 residues. Trimming stripped 11 bases from V and 4 bases from J, with 15 bases between. CDR3 DNA sequence: TGTGCCGCGAGCTCGATAGCTTACGAGCAGTACTTC. Its protein product is CAASSIAYEQYF.

This clonotype has just a few counts. The gene calls are TRBV7-8 and TRBJ2-1; perhaps TRBD2 as D (6 bases). The CDR3 is 15 amino acids. Per germline, CDR1 SGHVS and CDR2 FQNEAQ. V lost 1 base and J lost 3, with 10 bases in between. The CDR3 DNA is TGTGCCAGCAGCTTAGGTCCGGGAGTCTACAATGAGCAGTTCTTC. Its translation: CASSLGPGVYNEQFF.

This clonotype was counted only a few times. This rearrangement joins TRBV18 to TRBJ2-1, with a weak D call TRBD2 (6 bases). CDR3 length equals 15 residues. In germline, CDR1 is KGHSH, CDR2 LQKENI. Trimming cost V 4 bases and J 8 bases, with 18 bases left between them. In DNA, the CDR3 is TGTGCCAGCTCACGCACCTCGGGAGCCGTCTATGAGCAGTTCTTC. This sequence encodes CASSRTSGAVYEQFF.

The genes are TRBV20-1 and TRBJ2-7; maybe TRBD2 (7 bases). The germline gives CDR1 DFQATT, CDR2 SNEGSKA (reference sequence). The CDR3 is 12 amino acids. CDR3 nucleotide sequence: TGCAGGGTCCGGGGAGGGGGGTACGAGCAGTACTTC. Translating it yields CRVRGGGYEQYF.

CDR3 in DNA: TGCAGTGCCCCTGTAATCGCGGGGAACACTGAAGCTTTCTTT. Encoded protein: CSAPVIAGNTEAFF. This chain uses TRBV20-1 with TRBJ1-1; D gene uncertain. V dropped 6 bases and J dropped 1 base, with 15 bases sitting between them. This CDR3 spans 14 amino acids. Per germline, CDR1 DFQATT and CDR2 SNEGSKA (reference sequence).

The chain has TRBV12-3 or TRBV12-4 and TRBJ1-1; unclear D gene. The CDR3 totals 14 residues. Trimming cost V 6 bases and J 2 bases, with 13 bases left between them. The CDR3 bases are TGTGCCAGCAGCCCCAACATCCGTAACACTGAAGCTTTCTTT. Its protein product is CASSPNIRNTEAFF.